One and the same sample provided the 8 T cell receptor beta chains below, sequenced in a study of blood T cell repertoires in COVID-19. This table comes from immunoSEQ multiplex PCR, and its TCRdb copy is limited to in-frame clones, with some not included. The sample has tens of thousands of clones; around 92% are singletons. Sequencing used peripheral blood. These receptors were taken from a man aged 50 to 60 with COVID-19, enrolled during active disease.

The rearrangement uses TRBV19 and TRBJ2-2; perhaps TRBD2 as D (6 bases). This CDR3 comprises 18 residues. V was pared by 2 bases and J by 7 bases, with 23 bases between. CDR1 is LNHDA and CDR2 is SQIVND in the germline V gene (reference sequence). The CDR3, as DNA: TGTGCCAGTAGTATACTGGGTGTTCTTGGAGGGGTCGGCGGGGAGCTGTTTTTT. It is translated as CASSILGVLGGVGGELFF.

The rearrangement uses TRBV2 and TRBJ1-4; 10 nucleotides line up with TRBD1. CDR1 SNHLY and CDR2 FYNNEI come from the germline V gene. Germline trimming cut 4 bases from V and 3 bases from J; bases unmatched to any gene: 2. The CDR3 totals 15 residues. The CDR3 spells CASSGDRGSNEKLFF. CDR3 in DNA: TGTGCCAGCAGTGGGGACAGGGGATCTAATGAAAAACTGTTTTTT.

The chain joins TRBV20-1 to TRBJ2-3, with TRBD2 matching 7 bases. V lost 3 bases, J lost 4 bases, and 7 bases stayed unmatched. This CDR3 has 14 residues. Germline V gene lookup returns CDR1 DFQATT and CDR2 SNEGSKA (reference sequence). CDR3 nucleotide sequence: TGCAGTGCTAGTGTTAGCGGGCACGCAGATACGCAGTATTTT. It encodes CSASVSGHADTQYF.

V usage is TRBV9 and J usage is TRBJ1-4; possibly TRBD1 for D (6 bases). The V end was cut by 4 bases, the J end by 5 bases, with 9 bases between. CDR1 and CDR2 (germline): SGDLS, YYNGEE. The CDR3 consists of 13 residues. CDR3 DNA sequence: TGTGCCAGCAGCCGGGACAACAATGAAAAACTGTTTTTT. The encoded protein is CASSRDNNEKLFF.

The chain combines TRBV6-5 with TRBJ1-1; TRBD1 might be the D (5 bases). Trimming removed 8 bases at V and 1 base at J, with 11 bases between. Germline CDR1 MNHEY, CDR2 SVGAGI. This CDR3 comprises 13 residues. The CDR3 is CASLNRRNTEAFF. The CDR3 DNA is TGTGCCAGCCTAAACAGGCGGAACACTGAAGCTTTCTTT.

V and J are TRBV18 and TRBJ2-3; D may be TRBD1 (5 bases). V was clipped by 3 bases and J by 2 bases, with 9 bases between them. CDR3 length: 14 amino acids. Germline CDR1 is KGHSH and CDR2 is LQKENI. CDR3 sequence reads: CASSPSRDTDTQYF. The CDR3 region has the DNA TGTGCCAGCTCACCGTCCAGGGACACAGATACGCAGTATTTT.

The chain joins TRBV5-1 to TRBJ2-5, with 7 bases matching TRBD2. CDR1 is SGHRS and CDR2 is YFSETQ in the germline V gene. The V gene end was trimmed by 4 bases and the J gene end by 5 bases; junction bases not matched to a gene: 11. The CDR3 length is 15 residues. CDR3 sequence: CASSLSGAYLETQYF. In DNA form, the CDR3 reads TGCGCCAGCAGCCTGAGCGGGGCCTACCTGGAGACCCAGTACTTC. Supplemented by reference TRBV5-1 and TRBJ2-5, the full variable domain reads KAGVTQTPRYLIKTRGQQVTLSCSPISGHRSVSWYQQTPGQGLQFLFEYFSETQRNKGNFPGRFSGRQFSNSRSEMNVSTLELGDSALYLCASSLSGAYLETQYFGPGTRLLVL.

The genes are TRBV29-1 and TRBJ2-7, with 11 positions matching TRBD1. Germline lookup yields CDR1 SQVTM and CDR2 ANQGSEA. The CDR3 is 11 residues long. V lost 6 bases, J lost 13 bases, and 8 bases stayed unmatched. CDR3 loop: CSVYGQGAQYF. The DNA of the CDR3 is TGCAGCGTCTACGGACAGGGGGCACAATACTTC.